This T cell receptor (beta chain) was recorded in a study of control samples from healthy donors and cancer patients. Data came from immunoSEQ multiplex PCR; TCRdb stores just in-frame clones and leaves some out. This table holds some 120,000 clones, more than 85% found once. The source is a man aged 50 to 60 with head and neck cancer. What was sequenced was PBMCs.

The CDR3 bases are TGTGCCAGTAGTATCCCGACAGGGGGCCCCTACAATGAGCAGTTCTTC. Protein product: CASSIPTGGPYNEQFF. J is TRBJ2-1 and V is TRBV19, with 10 bases aligning to TRBD1. Germline CDR1 LNHDA, CDR2 SQIVND (reference sequence). Trimming took 3 bases from V and 2 from J; bases not matched to a gene: 4. CDR3 length equals 16 residues.